Listed below are T cell receptor beta chains from one sample, sequenced in a study of T cell responses to AZD1222 COVID-19 vaccine. The repertoire was sequenced with immunoSEQ multiplex PCR; TCRdb's copy has only in-frame clones and lacks some. The repertoire includes some 150,000 clones, approximately 88% of them detected once, and under 3.5% sits in the top ten. The material sequenced was peripheral blood, taken on day 0 of AZD1222 vaccination. These receptor sequences come from an adult in good health. The CDR3 runs from the conserved cysteine through the conserved F or W. Fields, in order: D gene, clone size, V gene, J gene, CDR3 protein, CDR3 DNA. The D gene is left open where the match is weak. Clone size is not always given. Where it is, it says once, few, many or a class for expanded clones.

>NA|NA|TRBV4-3|TRBJ2-5
CASSHRGGETQYF
TGCGCCAGCAGCCACAGGGGAGGGGAGACCCAGTACTTC
>TRBD2|once|TRBV10-3|TRBJ2-1
CAISDPGLAGGREQFF
TGTGCCATCAGTGACCCCGGACTAGCGGGAGGGCGTGAGCAGTTCTTC
>TRBD2|NA|TRBV7-9|TRBJ2-1
CASSWTSGGANEQFF
TGTGCCAGCAGCTGGACTAGCGGGGGGGCCAATGAGCAGTTCTTC
>TRBD1|NA|TRBV15|TRBJ1-1
CATGGTGGNTEAFF
TGTGCCACCGGGGGGACAGGGGGAAACACTGAAGCTTTCTTT
>NA|NA|TRBV15|TRBJ1-2
CATSNPQHYGYTF
TGTGCCACCAGCAACCCACAGCACTATGGCTACACCTTC
>NA|NA|TRBV29-1|TRBJ1-2
CSVDEGYGYTF
TGCAGCGTTGATGAGGGCTATGGCTACACCTTC
>TRBD2|NA|TRBV4-2|TRBJ2-7
CASSEGTSGSWDEQYF
TGTGCCAGCAGCGAAGGGACTAGCGGGAGCTGGGACGAGCAGTACTTC
>NA|NA|TRBV6-1|TRBJ1-1
CASSEGVTGRAFF
TGTGCCAGCAGTGAAGGCGTTACAGGGAGGGCTTTCTTT
>NA|once|TRBV9|TRBJ2-5
CASSVDPRKETQYF
TGTGCCAGCAGCGTAGATCCTAGAAAAGAGACCCAGTACTTC
>NA|NA|TRBV2|TRBJ1-2
CASSLQGSNYGYTF
TGTGCCAGCAGCCTACAGGGTTCTAACTATGGCTACACCTTC
>NA|NA|TRBV6-5|TRBJ1-6
CASSYRNSPLHF
TGTGCCAGCAGTTATAGAAATTCACCCCTCCACTTT
>TRBD2|NA|TRBV7-2|TRBJ2-7
CASSLASGRAWYEQYF
TGTGCCAGCAGCTTAGCCAGCGGGAGGGCCTGGTACGAGCAGTACTTC
>NA|NA|TRBV7-9|TRBJ2-7
CASSLGASASYEQYF
TGTGCCAGCAGCTTAGGGGCTAGCGCATCCTACGAGCAGTACTTC
>TRBD1|NA|TRBV5-4|TRBJ1-2
CASSLGSGTELVDGYTF
TGTGCCAGCAGCTTGGGATCCGGGACAGAGCTTGTGGATGGCTACACCTTC
>NA|NA|TRBV7-9|TRBJ2-4
CASSFAEAKNIQYF
TGTGCCAGCAGCTTTGCGGAAGCCAAAAACATTCAGTACTTC
>NA|NA|TRBV5-1|TRBJ1-3
CASSPTRTGNTIYF
TGCGCCAGCAGCCCAACCCGGACTGGAAACACCATATATTTT
>NA|NA|TRBV5-1|TRBJ2-2
CASSAGPSNTGELFF
TGCGCCAGCAGCGCAGGGCCTTCGAACACCGGGGAGCTGTTTTTT
>TRBD1|NA|TRBV29-1|TRBJ2-3
CSVEGQGYTDTQYF
TGCAGCGTTGAAGGACAGGGCTACACAGATACGCAGTATTTT
>TRBD1|NA|TRBV15|TRBJ1-4
CATSRERRGRGEKLFF
TGTGCCACCAGCAGAGAGCGAAGGGGGCGGGGTGAAAAACTGTTTTTT
>TRBD1|NA|TRBV10-3|TRBJ2-7
CATSGTGLDEQYF
TGTGCCACCTCCGGGACAGGGTTGGACGAGCAGTACTTC
>TRBD2|NA|TRBV6-2/TRBV6-3|TRBJ2-7
CASSYPPSGGVDEQYF
TGTGCCAGCAGTTACCCCCCTAGCGGGGGTGTAGACGAGCAGTACTTC
>NA|once|TRBV5-1|TRBJ2-5
CASSSRARETQYF
TGCGCCAGCAGCTCCCGGGCCCGAGAGACCCAGTACTTC
>TRBD2|NA|TRBV12-3/TRBV12-4|TRBJ2-4
CASSRGRADIQYF
TGTGCCAGCAGCCGCGGGAGGGCGGACATTCAGTACTTC
>NA|few|TRBV7-9|TRBJ2-2
CASSPWTGRPGELFF
TGTGCCAGCAGCCCCTGGACGGGGAGACCCGGGGAGCTGTTTTTT
>NA|NA|TRBV5-6|TRBJ2-5
CASSFGTGVETQYF
TGTGCCAGCAGCTTCGGGACTGGGGTAGAGACCCAGTACTTC
>NA|NA|TRBV6-5|TRBJ1-1
CASSSFQGTGFF
TGTGCCAGCAGTTCCTTCCAAGGTACAGGTTTCTTT
>NA|NA|TRBV27|TRBJ1-6
CASSFAGASSYNSPLHF
TGTGCCAGCAGTTTTGCAGGGGCCAGCTCCTATAATTCACCCCTCCACTTT
>NA|NA|TRBV19|TRBJ1-5
CASKLHMGPQHF
TGTGCCAGTAAACTTCATATGGGGCCCCAGCATTTT
>NA|NA|TRBV7-9|TRBJ2-1
CASALGNEQFF
TGTGCCAGCGCTCTTGGGAATGAGCAGTTCTTC
>TRBD2|NA|TRBV13|TRBJ2-3
CASSLGSGTTYTQYF
TGTGCCAGCAGCTTAGGGAGTGGGACTACCTATACGCAGTATTTT
>TRBD2|few|TRBV7-7|TRBJ2-1
CASSLDASGSDEQFF
TGTGCCAGCAGCTTAGATGCTAGCGGGAGCGATGAGCAGTTCTTC
>NA|NA|TRBV18|TRBJ1-2
CASSPQYRFQAGDGYTF
TGTGCCAGCTCACCACAATACAGGTTCCAGGCCGGGGACGGCTACACCTTC
>NA|NA|TRBV5-4|TRBJ2-2
CASSHTPVRGNTGELFF
TGTGCCAGCAGCCATACCCCCGTCAGGGGGAACACCGGGGAGCTGTTTTTT
>TRBD1|NA|TRBV19|TRBJ1-1
CASSNGGHRGHLEAFF
TGTGCCAGTAGTAATGGGGGGCACAGGGGCCATCTTGAAGCTTTCTTT
>NA|NA|TRBV6-5|TRBJ1-5
CASRPARGNQPQHF
TGTGCCAGCAGACCCGCCCGGGGAAATCAGCCCCAGCATTTT
>NA|NA|TRBV21-1|TRBJ2-7
CASSNRQGETYEQYF
TGTGCCAGCAGCAATCGTCAGGGCGAGACCTACGAGCAGTACTTC
>TRBD2|NA|TRBV7-2|TRBJ2-5
CASSLSPGLAGGLVETQYF
TGTGCCAGCAGCTTATCCCCGGGACTAGCGGGGGGGCTGGTCGAGACCCAGTACTTC
>TRBD2|once|TRBV6-1|TRBJ2-7
CASSEDTGGPSYEQYF
TGTGCCAGCAGTGAAGATACGGGGGGGCCTTCCTACGAGCAGTACTTC
>TRBD2|NA|TRBV11-2|TRBJ2-7
CASSLEGLVSGEQYF
TGTGCCAGCAGCTTAGAGGGACTAGTCTCGGGGGAGCAGTACTTC
>NA|NA|TRBV5-5|TRBJ1-6
CASSLQGRESPLHF
TGTGCCAGCAGCTTACAGGGTAGGGAATCACCCCTCCACTTT
>NA|NA|TRBV7-9|TRBJ1-3
CASSSTVSGNTIYF
TGTGCCAGCAGCTCGACAGTTTCTGGAAACACCATATATTTT
>NA|NA|TRBV30|TRBJ1-5
CAWSLGGRSNQPQHF
TGTGCCTGGAGTCTGGGGGGCAGGAGCAATCAGCCCCAGCATTTT
>NA|NA|TRBV4-3|TRBJ2-5
CASSPTGLQWETQYF
TGCGCCAGCAGCCCAACGGGCCTTCAGTGGGAGACCCAGTACTTC
>NA|NA|TRBV11-2|TRBJ2-5
CASSSYTLDRRRETQYF
TGTGCCAGCAGCTCCTACACCTTGGACAGACGGAGGGAGACCCAGTACTTC
>NA|NA|TRBV19|TRBJ1-3
CASSKAGSGLIGRGNTIYF
TGTGCCAGTAGTAAGGCAGGGAGCGGTCTTATAGGAAGAGGAAACACCATATATTTT
>NA|NA|TRBV28|TRBJ1-1
CASSFGPRAFF
TGTGCCAGCAGTTTTGGCCCAAGAGCTTTCTTT
>NA|NA|TRBV24-1|TRBJ2-2
CATSDFWGAGELFF
TGTGCCACCAGTGATTTCTGGGGGGCCGGGGAGCTGTTTTTT